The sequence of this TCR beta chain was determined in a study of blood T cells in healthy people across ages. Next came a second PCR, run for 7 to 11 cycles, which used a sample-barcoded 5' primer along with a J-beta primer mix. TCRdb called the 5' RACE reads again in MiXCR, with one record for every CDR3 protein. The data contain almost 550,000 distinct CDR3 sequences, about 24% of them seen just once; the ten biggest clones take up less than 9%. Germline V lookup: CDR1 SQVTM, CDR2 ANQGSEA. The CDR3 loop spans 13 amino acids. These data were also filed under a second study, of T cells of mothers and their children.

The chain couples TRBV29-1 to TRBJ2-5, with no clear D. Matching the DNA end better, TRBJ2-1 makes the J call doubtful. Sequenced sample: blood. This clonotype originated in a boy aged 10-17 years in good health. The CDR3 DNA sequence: TGCAGCGTTGAGGTTTCAGGACCCAATGAGCAGTTCTTC. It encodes CSVEVSGPNEQFF.